At least ten counts were recorded for the clone carrying this TCR beta chain. The antigen remains unidentified. The data originate from a study of T-cell memory formation after mild COVID-19. Study-level background: TCR clusters were largely donor specific.

This CDR3 is built from 14 residues. Trimming left V 4 bases short and J 6 bases short, with 15 bases between. Per germline, CDR1 SQVTM and CDR2 ANQGSEA. TCRdb reanalysed the 5' RACE reads using MiXCR and keeps one entry per CDR3 protein. The sample yields 150,000 to 200,000 distinct CDR3 sequences, 25% to 40% seen once. Findings and caveats of the study: Among contracting clones, CD4+ were mainly CM/EM and CD8+ enriched in EMRA.

This sequence originates from an adult woman who had mild COVID-19 (a few samples of this study predate the infection). Cell type and time point are not known. The sequenced sample consisted of PBMCs or a T cell subset sorted from them (not recorded which). This chain links TRBV29-1 with TRBJ2-2, with D possibly TRBD1 on 6 matching bases. The CDR3 protein is CSVVLNEGAGELFF. The CDR3 DNA follows: TGCAGCGTTGTATTAAATGAGGGGGCCGGGGAGCTGTTTTTT.